This TCR beta chain derives from a study of blood T cell repertoires in COVID-19. Whole-study context: There were acute and convalescent COVID-19 samples, and they came from the United States, Italy and Spain. T cells, B-cell-depleted T cells, or PBMCs provided the cDNA or gDNA that served as material.

CDR3 length: 20 amino acids. With 2 bases clipped from V and 1 base from J, the junction kept 19 bases outside the gene matches. Germline CDR1 LGHNA, CDR2 YSLEER. Per the study methods: Amplification with reference gene primers provided the estimates of nucleated cell counts. The table came from immunoSEQ multiplex PCR; TCRdb's copy has only in-frame clones and leaves some out. V, J and clone size are those of that table, while D and trimming were read from the DNA. The table lists about 23,000 clones, around 90% of them singletons. The genes are TRBV4-3 and TRBJ2-5; 7 nucleotides match TRBD2. The sequencing sample was made of peripheral blood. The TCR sequence derives from an elderly woman with active COVID-19. This CDR3 is CASSQPPGLDRAPPQETQYF. Here the CDR3 DNA reads TGCGCCAGCAGCCAACCTCCCGGACTAGATCGGGCCCCCCCCCAAGAGACCCAGTACTTC.